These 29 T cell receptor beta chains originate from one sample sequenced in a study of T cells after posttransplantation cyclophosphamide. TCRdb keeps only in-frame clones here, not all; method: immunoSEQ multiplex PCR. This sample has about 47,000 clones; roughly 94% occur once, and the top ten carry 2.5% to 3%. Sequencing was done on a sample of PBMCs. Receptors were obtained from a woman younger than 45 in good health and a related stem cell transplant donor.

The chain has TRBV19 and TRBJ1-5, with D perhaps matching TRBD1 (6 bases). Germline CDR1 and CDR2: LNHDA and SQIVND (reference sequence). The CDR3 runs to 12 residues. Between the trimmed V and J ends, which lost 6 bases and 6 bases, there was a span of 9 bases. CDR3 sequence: CASRQGIQPQHF. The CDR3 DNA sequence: TGTGCCAGTAGGCAGGGGATTCAGCCCCAGCATTTT.

The CDR3 region has the DNA TGTGCCAGCAGCTTAGGGGCCGACTCTGGACAGGGAGGTTCACCCCTCCACTTT. This sequence encodes CASSLGADSGQGGSPLHF. The rearrangement uses TRBV7-6 and TRBJ1-6, with TRBD1 matching over 8 bases. J was trimmed by 9 bases and V by 1 base; bases with no gene match: 14. The germline gives CDR1 SGHVS, CDR2 FNYEAQ. CDR3 length equals 18 residues.

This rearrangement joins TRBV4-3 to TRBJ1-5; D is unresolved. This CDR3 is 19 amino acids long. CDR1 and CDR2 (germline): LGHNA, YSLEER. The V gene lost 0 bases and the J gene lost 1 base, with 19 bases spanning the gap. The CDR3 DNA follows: TGCGCCAGCAGCCAAGATCGGTCGGGGTTATGGTCGAGCAATCAGCCCCAGCATTTT. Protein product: CASSQDRSGLWSSNQPQHF.

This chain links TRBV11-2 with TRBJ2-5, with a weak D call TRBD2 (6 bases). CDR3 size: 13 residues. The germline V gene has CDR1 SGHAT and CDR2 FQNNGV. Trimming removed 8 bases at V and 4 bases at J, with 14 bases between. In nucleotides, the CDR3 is TGTGCCAGCCAAAGGAGGGGCGCAGAGACCCAGTACTTC. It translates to CASQRRGAETQYF.

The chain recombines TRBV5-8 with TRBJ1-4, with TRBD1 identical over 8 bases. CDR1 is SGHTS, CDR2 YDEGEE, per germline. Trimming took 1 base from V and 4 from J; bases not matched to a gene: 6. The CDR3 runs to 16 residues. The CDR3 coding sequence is TGTGCCAGCAGCTTGATGGCAGGGGGCCTTAATGAAAAACTGTTTTTT. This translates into CASSLMAGGLNEKLFF.

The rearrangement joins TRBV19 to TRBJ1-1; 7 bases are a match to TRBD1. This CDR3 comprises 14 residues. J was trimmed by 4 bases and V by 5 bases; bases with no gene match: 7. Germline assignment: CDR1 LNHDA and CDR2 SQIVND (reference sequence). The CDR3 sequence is CASSVGQVRTEAFF. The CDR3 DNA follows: TGTGCCAGTAGTGTAGGACAGGTACGCACTGAAGCTTTCTTT.

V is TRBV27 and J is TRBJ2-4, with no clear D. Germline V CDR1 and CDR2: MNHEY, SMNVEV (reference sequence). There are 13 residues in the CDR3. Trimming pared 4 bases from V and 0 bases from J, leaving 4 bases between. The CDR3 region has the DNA TGTGCCAGCAGTTCCCTAGCCAAAAACATTCAGTACTTC. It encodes CASSSLAKNIQYF.

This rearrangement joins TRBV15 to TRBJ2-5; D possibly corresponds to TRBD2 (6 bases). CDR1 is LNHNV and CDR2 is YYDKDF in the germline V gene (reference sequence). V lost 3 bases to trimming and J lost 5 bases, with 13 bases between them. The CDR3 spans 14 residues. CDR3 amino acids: CATSRGGEDETQYF. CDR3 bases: TGTGCCACCAGCAGGGGCGGGGAGGACGAGACCCAGTACTTC.

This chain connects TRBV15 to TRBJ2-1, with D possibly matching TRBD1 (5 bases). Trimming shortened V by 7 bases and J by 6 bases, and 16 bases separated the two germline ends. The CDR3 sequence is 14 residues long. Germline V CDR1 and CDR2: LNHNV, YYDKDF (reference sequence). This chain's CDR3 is CATTGIPGSNEQFF. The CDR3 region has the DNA TGTGCCACCACAGGAATCCCAGGGTCCAATGAGCAGTTCTTC.

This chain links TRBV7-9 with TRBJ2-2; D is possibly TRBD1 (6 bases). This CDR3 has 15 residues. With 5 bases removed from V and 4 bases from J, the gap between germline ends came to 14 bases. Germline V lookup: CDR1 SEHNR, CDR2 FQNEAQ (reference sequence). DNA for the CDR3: TGTGCCAGCAGCCGGTTGGGGGCTACCACCGGGGAGCTGTTTTTT. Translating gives CASSRLGATTGELFF.

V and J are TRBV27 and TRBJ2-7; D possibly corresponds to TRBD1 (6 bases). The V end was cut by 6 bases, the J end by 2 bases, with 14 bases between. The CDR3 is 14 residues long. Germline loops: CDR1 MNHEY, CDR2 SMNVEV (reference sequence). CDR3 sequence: CASSRQDATYEQYF. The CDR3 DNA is TGTGCCAGCAGCCGACAGGACGCCACCTACGAGCAGTACTTC.

This CDR3 reads CASSWTSGRTDTQYF. CDR3 DNA sequence: TGTGCCAGCAGCTGGACTAGCGGGAGGACAGATACGCAGTATTTT. The genes are TRBV7-2 and TRBJ2-3, with 14 bases aligning to TRBD2. The V gene's germline CDR1 is SGHTA and CDR2 FQGNSA. The CDR3 spans 15 residues. V gave up 4 bases and J gave up 3 bases; unmatched junction bases: 0.

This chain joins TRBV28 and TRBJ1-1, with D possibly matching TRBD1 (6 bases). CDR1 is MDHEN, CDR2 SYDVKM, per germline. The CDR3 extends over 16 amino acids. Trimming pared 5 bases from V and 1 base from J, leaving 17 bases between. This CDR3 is CASSRDTPKGNTEAFF. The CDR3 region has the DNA TGTGCCAGCAGTCGGGACACCCCGAAGGGGAACACTGAAGCTTTCTTT.

CDR3 sequence: CASRKSAGDIYEQYF. The DNA of the CDR3 is TGTGCCAGCAGAAAATCCGCAGGGGACATCTACGAGCAGTACTTC. The chain has TRBV11-1 and TRBJ2-7; a weak D match, TRBD1 (6 bases). CDR3 length equals 15 residues. Trimming stripped 6 bases from V and 3 bases from J, with 18 bases between. The germline V gene encodes CDR1 SGHAT and CDR2 FQDESV (reference sequence).

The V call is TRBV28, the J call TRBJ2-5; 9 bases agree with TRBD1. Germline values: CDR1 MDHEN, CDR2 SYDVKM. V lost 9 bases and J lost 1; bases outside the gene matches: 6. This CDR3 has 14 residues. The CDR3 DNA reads TGTGCCAGTTCCAAGACAGGGGGCCAAGAGACCCAGTACTTC. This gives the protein CASSKTGGQETQYF.

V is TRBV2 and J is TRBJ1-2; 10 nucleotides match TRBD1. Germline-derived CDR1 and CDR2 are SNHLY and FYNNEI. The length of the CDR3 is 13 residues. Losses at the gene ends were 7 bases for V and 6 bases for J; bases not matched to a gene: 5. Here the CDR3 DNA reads TGTGCCAGCAATCGGGACAGGGGTAATGGCTACACCTTC. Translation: CASNRDRGNGYTF.

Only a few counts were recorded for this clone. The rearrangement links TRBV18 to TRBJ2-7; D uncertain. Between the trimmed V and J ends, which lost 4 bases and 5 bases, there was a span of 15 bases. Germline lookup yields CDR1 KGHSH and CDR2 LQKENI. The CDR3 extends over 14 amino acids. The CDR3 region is CASSRAGITDEQYF. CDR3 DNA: TGTGCCAGCTCACGGGCAGGAATAACGGACGAGCAGTACTTC.

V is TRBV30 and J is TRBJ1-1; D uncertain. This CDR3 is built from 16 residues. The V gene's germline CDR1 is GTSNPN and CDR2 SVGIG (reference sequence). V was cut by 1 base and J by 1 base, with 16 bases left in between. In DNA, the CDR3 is TGTGCCTGGAGTGGATCGACGTGGGCCTCGAACACTGAAGCTTTCTTT. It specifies CAWSGSTWASNTEAFF.

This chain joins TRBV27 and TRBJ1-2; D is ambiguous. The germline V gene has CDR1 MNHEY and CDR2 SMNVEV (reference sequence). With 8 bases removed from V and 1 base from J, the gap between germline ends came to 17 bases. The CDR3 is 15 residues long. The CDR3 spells CASSLGAGYNYGYTF. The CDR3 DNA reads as TGTGCCAGCTCCCTGGGTGCAGGTTATAACTATGGCTACACCTTC.

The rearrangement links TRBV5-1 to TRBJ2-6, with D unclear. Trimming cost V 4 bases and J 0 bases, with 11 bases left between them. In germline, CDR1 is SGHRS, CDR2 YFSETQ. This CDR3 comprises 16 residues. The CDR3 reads CASSLRSSSGANVLTF. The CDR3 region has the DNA TGCGCCAGCAGCCTTAGGAGCTCCTCTGGGGCCAACGTCCTGACTTTC.

In DNA, the CDR3 is TGTGCCAGCTCGACCGGACTAACTAATGAAAAACTGTTTTTT. Translating it yields CASSTGLTNEKLFF. The V gene is TRBV28, the J gene TRBJ1-4; D is uncertain. V was shortened by 8 bases and J by 1 base, with 11 bases between the two germline ends. The CDR3 has 14 amino acids. Germline CDR1 MDHEN, CDR2 SYDVKM.

The CDR3 DNA is TGTGCCAGCAGTGGACAGGAGCCTTACTATGGCTACACCTTC. Encoded protein: CASSGQEPYYGYTF. The chain employs TRBV6-1 and TRBJ1-2; TRBD1 might be the D (6 bases). Germline CDR1 MNHNS, CDR2 SASEGT. The CDR3 is 14 residues long. V shed 4 bases and J shed 3 bases, with 12 bases lying between them.

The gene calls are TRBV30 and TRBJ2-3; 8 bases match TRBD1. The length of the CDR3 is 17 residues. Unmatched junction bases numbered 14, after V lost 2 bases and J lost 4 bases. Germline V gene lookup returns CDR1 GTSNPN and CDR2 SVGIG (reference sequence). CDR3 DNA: TGTGCCTGGAGTAGGATTCGTTCTTGGGGACAGGCAGATACGCAGTATTTT. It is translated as CAWSRIRSWGQADTQYF. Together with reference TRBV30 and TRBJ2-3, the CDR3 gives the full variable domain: SQTIHQWPATLVQPVGSPLSLECTVEGTSNPNLYWYRQAAGRGLQLLFYSVGIGQISSEVPQNLSASRPQDRQFILSSKKLLLSDSGFYLCAWSRIRSWGQADTQYFGPGTRLTVL.

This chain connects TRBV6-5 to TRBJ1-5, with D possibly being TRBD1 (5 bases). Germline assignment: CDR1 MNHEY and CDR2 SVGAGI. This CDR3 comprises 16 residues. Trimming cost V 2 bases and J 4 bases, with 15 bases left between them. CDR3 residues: CASSYNGQGSNQPQHF. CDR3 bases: TGTGCCAGCAGTTACAACGGGCAGGGAAGTAATCAGCCCCAGCATTTT.

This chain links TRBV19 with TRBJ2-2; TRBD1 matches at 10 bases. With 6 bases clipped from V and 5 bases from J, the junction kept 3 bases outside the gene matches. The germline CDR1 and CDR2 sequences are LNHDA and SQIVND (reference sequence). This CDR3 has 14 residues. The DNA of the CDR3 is TGTGCCAGTAGACGGACAGGGGGGACCGGGGAGCTGTTTTTT. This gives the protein CASRRTGGTGELFF.

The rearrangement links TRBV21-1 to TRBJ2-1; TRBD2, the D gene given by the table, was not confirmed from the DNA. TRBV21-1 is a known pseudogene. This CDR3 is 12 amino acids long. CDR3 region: CASSNGYNEQFF. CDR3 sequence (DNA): TGTGCCAGCAGCAACGGGTACAATGAGCAGTTCTTC.

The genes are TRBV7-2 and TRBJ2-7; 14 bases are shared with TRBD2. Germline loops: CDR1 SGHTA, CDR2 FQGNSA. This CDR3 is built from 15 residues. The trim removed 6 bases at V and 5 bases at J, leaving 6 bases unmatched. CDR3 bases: TGTGCCAGCAGTCCGGGACTAGCGGGGGTCCACGAGCAGTACTTC. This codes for CASSPGLAGVHEQYF.

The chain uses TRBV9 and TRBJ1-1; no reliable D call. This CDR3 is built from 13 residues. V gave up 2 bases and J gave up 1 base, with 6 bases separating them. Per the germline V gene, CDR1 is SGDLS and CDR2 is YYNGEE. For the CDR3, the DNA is TGTGCCAGCAGCGTCACAGCGAACACTGAAGCTTTCTTT. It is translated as CASSVTANTEAFF.

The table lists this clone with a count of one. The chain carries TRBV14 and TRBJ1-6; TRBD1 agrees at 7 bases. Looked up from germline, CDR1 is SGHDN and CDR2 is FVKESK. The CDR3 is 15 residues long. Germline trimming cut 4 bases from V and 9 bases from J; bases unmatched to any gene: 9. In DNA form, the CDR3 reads TGTGCCAGCAGCCTAGCCTGGGACAGCAGTTCACCCCTCCACTTT. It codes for CASSLAWDSSSPLHF.